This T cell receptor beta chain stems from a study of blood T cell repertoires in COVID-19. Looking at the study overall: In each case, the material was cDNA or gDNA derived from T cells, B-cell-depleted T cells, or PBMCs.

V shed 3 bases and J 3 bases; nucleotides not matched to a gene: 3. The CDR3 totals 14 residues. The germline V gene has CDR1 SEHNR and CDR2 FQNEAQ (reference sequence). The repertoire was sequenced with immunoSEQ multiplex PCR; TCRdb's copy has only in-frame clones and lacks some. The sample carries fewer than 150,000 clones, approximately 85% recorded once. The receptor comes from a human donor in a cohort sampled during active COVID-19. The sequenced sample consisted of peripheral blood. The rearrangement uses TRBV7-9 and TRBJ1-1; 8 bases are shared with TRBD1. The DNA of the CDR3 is TGTGCCAGCAGCTTCAGGGGGCAAGACACTGAAGCTTTCTTT. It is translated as CASSFRGQDTEAFF.